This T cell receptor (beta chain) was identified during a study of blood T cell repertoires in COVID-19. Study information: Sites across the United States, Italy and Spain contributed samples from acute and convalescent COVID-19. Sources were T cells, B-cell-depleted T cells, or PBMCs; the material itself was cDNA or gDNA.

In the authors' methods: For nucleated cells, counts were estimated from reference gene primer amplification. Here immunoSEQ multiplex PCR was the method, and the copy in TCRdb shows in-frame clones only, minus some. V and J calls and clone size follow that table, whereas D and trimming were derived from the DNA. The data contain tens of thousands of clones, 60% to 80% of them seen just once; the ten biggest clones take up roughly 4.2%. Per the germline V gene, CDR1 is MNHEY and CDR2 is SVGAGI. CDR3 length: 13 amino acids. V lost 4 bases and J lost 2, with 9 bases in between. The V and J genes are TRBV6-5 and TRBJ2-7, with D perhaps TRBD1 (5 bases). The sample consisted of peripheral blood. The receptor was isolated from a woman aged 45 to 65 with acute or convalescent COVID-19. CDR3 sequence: CASSSGQTYEQYF. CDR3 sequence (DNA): TGTGCCAGCAGTTCAGGGCAGACCTACGAGCAGTACTTC.